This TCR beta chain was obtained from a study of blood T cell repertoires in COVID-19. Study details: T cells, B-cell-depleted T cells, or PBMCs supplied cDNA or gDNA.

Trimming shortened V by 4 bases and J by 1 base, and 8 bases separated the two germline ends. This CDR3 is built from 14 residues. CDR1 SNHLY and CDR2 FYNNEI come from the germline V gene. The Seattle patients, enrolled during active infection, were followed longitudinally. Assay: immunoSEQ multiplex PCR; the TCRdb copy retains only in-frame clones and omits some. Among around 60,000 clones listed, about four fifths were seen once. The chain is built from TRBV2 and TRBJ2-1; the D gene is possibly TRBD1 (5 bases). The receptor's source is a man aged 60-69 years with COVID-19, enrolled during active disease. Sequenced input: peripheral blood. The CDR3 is CASSVGASYNEQFF. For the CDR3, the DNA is TGTGCCAGCAGTGTTGGGGCGTCCTACAATGAGCAGTTCTTC.